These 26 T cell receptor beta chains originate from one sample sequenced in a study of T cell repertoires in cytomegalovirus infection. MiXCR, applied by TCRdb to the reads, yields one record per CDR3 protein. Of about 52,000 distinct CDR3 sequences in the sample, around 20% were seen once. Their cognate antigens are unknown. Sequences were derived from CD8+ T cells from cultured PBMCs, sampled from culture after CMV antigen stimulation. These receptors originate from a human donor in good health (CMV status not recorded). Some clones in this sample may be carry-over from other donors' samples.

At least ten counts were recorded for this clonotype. CDR3 in DNA: TGTGCCAGCAGCTTAGAGGGGGAATCTCCCTACAATGAGCAGTTCTTC. Its protein product is CASSLEGESPYNEQFF. The chain combines TRBV11-2 with TRBJ2-1; D may correspond to TRBD1 or TRBD2 (5 bases each). The CDR3 loop spans 16 amino acids. Germline values: CDR1 SGHAT, CDR2 FQNNGV. V lost 0 bases, J lost 2 bases, and 11 bases lay in between.

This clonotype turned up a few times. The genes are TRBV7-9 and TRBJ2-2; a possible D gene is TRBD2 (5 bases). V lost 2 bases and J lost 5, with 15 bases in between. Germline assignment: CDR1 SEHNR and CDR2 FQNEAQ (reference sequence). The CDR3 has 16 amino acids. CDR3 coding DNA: TGTGCCAGCAGCTTAATTACGGGGTTGCGAACCGGGGAGCTGTTTTTT. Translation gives CASSLITGLRTGELFF.

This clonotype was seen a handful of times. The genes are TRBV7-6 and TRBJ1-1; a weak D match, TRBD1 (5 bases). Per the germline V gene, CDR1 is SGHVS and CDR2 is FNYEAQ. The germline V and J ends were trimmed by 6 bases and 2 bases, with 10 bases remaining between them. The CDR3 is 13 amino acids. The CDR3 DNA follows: TGTGCCAGCAGGACGACAGTTAACACTGAAGCTTTCTTT. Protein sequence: CASRTTVNTEAFF.

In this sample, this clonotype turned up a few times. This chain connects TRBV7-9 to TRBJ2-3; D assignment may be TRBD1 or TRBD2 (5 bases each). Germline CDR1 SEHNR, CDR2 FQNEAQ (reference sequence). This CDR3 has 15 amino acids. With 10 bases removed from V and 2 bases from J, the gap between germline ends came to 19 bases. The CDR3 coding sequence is TGTGCCATCTGGGGACCGGGGAAGTTCACAGATACGCAGTATTTT. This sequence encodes CAIWGPGKFTDTQYF.

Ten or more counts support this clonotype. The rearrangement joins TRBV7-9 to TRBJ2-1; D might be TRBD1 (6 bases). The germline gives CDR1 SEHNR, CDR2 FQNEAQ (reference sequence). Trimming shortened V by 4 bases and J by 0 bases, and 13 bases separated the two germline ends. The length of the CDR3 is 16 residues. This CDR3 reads CASSSPGAPSYNEQFF. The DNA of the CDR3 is TGTGCCAGCAGCTCACCAGGGGCGCCCTCCTACAATGAGCAGTTCTTC.

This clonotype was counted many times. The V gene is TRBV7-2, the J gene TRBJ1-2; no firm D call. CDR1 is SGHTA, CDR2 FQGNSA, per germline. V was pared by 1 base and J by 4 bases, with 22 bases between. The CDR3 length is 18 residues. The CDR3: CASSLGSPLETAGYGYTF. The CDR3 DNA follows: TGTGCCAGCAGCTTAGGGTCCCCTCTGGAGACCGCGGGCTATGGCTACACCTTC.

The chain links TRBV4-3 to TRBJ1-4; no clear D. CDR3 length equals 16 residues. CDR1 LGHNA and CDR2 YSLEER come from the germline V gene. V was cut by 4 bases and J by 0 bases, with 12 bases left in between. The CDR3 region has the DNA TGCGCCAGCAGCCGCGTTTGGGAGGCAACTAATGAAAAACTGTTTTTT. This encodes CASSRVWEATNEKLFF.

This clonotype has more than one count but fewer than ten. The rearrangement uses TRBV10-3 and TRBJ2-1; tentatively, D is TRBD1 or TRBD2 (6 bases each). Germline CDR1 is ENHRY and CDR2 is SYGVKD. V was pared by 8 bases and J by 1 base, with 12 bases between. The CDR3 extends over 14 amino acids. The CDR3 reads CAIGGGDSYNEQFF. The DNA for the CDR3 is TGTGCCATCGGAGGGGGTGATTCCTACAATGAGCAGTTCTTC.

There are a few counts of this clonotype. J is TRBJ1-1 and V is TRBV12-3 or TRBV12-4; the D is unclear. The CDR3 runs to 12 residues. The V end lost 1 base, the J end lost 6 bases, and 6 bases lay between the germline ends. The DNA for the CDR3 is TGTGCCAGCAGTTTAGGGGTCTCTGAAGCTTTCTTT. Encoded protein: CASSLGVSEAFF.

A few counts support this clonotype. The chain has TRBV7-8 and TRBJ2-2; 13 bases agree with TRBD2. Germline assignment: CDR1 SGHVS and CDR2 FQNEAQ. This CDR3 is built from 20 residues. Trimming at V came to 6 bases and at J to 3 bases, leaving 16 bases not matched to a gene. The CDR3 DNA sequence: TGTGCCAGCAGAATGCTAAGACTAGCGGGGGGCCGATTTGACACCGGGGAGCTGTTTTTT. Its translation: CASRMLRLAGGRFDTGELFF.

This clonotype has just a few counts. The CDR3 nucleotides are TGCAGCGTTGAGTCAGGGGCTAACTATGGCTACACCTTC. Its translation: CSVESGANYGYTF. The chain links TRBV29-1 to TRBJ1-2, with D possibly TRBD1 on 6 matching bases. V lost 3 bases and J lost 0, with 8 bases in between. There are 13 residues in the CDR3. From germline, CDR1 is SQVTM and CDR2 ANQGSEA.

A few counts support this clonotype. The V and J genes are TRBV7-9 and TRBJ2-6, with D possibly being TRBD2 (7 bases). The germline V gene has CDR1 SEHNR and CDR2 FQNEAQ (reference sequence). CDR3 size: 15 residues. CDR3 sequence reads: CAGGGTFSGANVLTF. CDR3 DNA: TGTGCAGGGGGAGGGACCTTTTCAGGGGCCAACGTCCTGACTTTC.

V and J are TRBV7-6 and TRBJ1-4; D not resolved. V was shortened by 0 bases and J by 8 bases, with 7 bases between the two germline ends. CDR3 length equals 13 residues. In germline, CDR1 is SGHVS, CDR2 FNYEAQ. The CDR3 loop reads CASSLAGQEKLFF. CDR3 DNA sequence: TGTGCCAGCAGCTTAGCCGGTCAGGAAAAACTGTTTTTT. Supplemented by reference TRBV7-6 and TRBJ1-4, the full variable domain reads GAGVSQSPRYKVTKRGQDVALRCDPISGHVSLYWYRQALGQGPEFLTYFNYEAQQDKSGLPNDRFSAERPEGSISTLTIQRTEQRDSAMYRCASSLAGQEKLFFGSGTQLSVL.

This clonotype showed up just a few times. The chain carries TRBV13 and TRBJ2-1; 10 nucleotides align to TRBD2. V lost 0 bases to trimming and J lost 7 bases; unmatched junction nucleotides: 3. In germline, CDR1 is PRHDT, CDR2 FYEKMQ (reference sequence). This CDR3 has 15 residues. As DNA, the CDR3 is TGTGCCAGCAGCTTAGGACTAGCGGGGCTGAATGAGCAGTTCTTC. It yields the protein CASSLGLAGLNEQFF. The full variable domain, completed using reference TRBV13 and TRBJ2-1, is AAGVIQSPRHLIKEKRETATLKCYPIPRHDTVYWYQQGPGQDPQFLISFYEKMQSDKGSIPDRFSAQQFSDYHSELNMSSLELGDSALYFCASSLGLAGLNEQFFGPGTRLTVL.

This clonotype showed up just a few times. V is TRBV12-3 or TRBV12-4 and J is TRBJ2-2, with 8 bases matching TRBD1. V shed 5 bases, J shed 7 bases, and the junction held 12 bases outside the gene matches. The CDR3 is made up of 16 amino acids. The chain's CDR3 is CASSLGQGASDGELFF. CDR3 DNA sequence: TGTGCCAGCAGTCTTGGACAGGGAGCGTCTGACGGGGAGCTGTTTTTT.

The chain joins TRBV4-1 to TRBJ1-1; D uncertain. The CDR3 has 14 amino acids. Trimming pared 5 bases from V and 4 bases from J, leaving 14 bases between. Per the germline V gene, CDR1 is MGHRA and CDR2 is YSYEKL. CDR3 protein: CASSSSAEGTEAFF. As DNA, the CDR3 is TGCGCCAGCAGCTCCTCGGCCGAGGGCACTGAAGCTTTCTTT.

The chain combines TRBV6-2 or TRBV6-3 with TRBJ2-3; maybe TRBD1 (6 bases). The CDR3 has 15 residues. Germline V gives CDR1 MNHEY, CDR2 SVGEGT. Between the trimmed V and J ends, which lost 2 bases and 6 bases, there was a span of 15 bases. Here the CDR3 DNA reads TGTGCCAGCAGTTACCCTTCCCAGGGGTGGGATACGCAGTATTTT. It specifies CASSYPSQGWDTQYF.

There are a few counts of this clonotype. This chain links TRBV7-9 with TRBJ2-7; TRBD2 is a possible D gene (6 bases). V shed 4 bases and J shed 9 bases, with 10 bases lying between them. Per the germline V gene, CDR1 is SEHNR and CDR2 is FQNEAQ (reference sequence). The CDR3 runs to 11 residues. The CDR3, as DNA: TGTGCCAGCAGCTCCTCGGAGGGGCAGTACTTC. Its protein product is CASSSSEGQYF.

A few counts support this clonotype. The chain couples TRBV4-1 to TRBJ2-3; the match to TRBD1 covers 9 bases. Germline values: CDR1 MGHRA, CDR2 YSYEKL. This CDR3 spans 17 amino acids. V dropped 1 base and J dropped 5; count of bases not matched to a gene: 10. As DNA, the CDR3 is TGCGCCAGCAGCCAAGTAGTCACAGGGGGCGGCGGAGATACGCAGTATTTT. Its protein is CASSQVVTGGGGDTQYF.

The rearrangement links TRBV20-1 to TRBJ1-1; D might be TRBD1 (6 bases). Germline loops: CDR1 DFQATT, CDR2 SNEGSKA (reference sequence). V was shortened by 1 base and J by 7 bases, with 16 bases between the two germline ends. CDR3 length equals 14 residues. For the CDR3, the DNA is TGCAGTGCTAGAGCATACAGGGAGTTGAGTGAAGCTTTCTTT. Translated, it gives CSARAYRELSEAFF.

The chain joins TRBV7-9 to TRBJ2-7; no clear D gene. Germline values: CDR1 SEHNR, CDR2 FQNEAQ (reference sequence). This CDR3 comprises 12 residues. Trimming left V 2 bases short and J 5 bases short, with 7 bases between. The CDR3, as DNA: TGTGCCAGCAGCTTATTGCCGAACGAGCAGTACTTC. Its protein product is CASSLLPNEQYF.

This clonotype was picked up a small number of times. CDR3 nucleotides: TGTGCCACCAGTGATACCGTGAGGCCGAGGGAGCAGTTCTTC. Protein sequence: CATSDTVRPREQFF. This rearrangement joins TRBV24-1 to TRBJ2-1; D remains ambiguous. CDR3 size: 14 residues. In germline, CDR1 is KGHDR, CDR2 SFDVKD. Trimming took off 3 bases at V and 10 bases at J, with 15 bases between the two ends.

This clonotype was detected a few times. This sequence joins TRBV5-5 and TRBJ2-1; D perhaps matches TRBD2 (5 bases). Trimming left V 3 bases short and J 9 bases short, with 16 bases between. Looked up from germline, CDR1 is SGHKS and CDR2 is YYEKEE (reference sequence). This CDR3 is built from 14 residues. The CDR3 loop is CASSSPNRAGEQFF. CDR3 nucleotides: TGTGCCAGCAGCTCTCCGAATAGGGCGGGTGAGCAGTTCTTC.

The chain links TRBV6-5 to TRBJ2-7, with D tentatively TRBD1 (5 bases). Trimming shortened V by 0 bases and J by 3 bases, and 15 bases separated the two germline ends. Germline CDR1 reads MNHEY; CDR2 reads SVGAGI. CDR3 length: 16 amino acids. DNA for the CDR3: TGTGCCAGCAGTTACTCCAAAGGAAAAGGGGACTACGAGCAGTACTTC. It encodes CASSYSKGKGDYEQYF.

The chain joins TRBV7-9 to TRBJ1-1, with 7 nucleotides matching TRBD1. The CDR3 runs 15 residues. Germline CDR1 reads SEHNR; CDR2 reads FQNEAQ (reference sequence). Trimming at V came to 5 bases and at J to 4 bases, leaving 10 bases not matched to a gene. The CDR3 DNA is TGTGCCAGCAGCGGCCGACAGGGTGCTGGCACTGAAGCTTTCTTT. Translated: CASSGRQGAGTEAFF.

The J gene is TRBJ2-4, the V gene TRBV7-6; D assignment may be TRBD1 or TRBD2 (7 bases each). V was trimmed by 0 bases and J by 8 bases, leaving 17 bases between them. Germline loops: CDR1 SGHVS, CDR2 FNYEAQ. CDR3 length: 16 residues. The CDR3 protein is CASSLAGRQGGDIQYF. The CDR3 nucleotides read TGTGCCAGCAGCTTAGCAGGGCGTCAGGGGGGGGACATTCAGTACTTC.